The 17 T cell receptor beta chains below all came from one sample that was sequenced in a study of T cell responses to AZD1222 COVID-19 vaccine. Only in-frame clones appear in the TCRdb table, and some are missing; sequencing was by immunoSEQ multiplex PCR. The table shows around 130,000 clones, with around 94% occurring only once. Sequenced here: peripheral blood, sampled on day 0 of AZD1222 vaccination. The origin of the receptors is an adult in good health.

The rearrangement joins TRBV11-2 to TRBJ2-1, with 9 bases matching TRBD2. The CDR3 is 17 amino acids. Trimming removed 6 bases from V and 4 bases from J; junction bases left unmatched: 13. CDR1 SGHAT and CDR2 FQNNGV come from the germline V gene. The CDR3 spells CASSPGRGLAAYNEQFF. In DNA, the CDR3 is TGTGCCAGCAGTCCCGGGAGGGGACTAGCAGCTTACAATGAGCAGTTCTTC.

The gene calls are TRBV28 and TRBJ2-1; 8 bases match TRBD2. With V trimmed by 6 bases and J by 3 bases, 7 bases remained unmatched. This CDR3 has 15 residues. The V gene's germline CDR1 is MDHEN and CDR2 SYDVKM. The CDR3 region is CASSATSGIYNEQFF. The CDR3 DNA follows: TGTGCCAGCAGCGCTACTAGCGGCATCTACAATGAGCAGTTCTTC.

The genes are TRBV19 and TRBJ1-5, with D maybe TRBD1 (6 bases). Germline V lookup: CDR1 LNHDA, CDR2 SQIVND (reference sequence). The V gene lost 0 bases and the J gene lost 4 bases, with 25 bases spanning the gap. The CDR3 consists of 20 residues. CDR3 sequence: CASSIDKRRAGDRANQPQHF. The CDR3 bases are TGTGCCAGTAGTATAGATAAGAGGAGGGCAGGGGATAGGGCTAATCAGCCCCAGCATTTT.

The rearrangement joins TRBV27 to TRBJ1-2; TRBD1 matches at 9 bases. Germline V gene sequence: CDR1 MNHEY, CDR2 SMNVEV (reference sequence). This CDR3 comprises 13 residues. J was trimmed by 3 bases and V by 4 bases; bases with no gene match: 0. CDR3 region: CASSWDRDYGYTF. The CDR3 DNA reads TGTGCCAGCAGTTGGGACAGGGACTATGGCTACACCTTC.

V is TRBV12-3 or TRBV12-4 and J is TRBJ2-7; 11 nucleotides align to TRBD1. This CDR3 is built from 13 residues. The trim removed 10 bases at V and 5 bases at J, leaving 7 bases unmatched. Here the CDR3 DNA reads TGTGCCATTTCGGACAGGGGGCTAAACGAGCAGTACTTC. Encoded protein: CAISDRGLNEQYF.

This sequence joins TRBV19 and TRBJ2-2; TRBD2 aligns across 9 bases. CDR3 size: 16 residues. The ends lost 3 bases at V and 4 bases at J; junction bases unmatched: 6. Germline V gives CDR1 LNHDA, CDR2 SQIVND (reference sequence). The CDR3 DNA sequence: TGTGCCAGTAGTATTAGCGGGAGTGTCGGCACCGGGGAGCTGTTTTTT. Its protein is CASSISGSVGTGELFF.

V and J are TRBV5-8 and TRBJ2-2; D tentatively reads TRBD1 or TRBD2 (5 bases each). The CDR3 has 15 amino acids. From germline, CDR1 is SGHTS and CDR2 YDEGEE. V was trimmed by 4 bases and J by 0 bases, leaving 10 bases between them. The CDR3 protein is CASSPRDPNTGELFF. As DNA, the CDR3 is TGTGCCAGCAGCCCCCGGGACCCGAACACCGGGGAGCTGTTTTTT.

CDR3 bases: TGTGCCAGCAGCTGGGGGCCGCTAGGCTATGGCTACACCTTC. This sequence encodes CASSWGPLGYGYTF. This rearrangement joins TRBV9 to TRBJ1-2, with D perhaps TRBD1 (6 bases). Per germline, CDR1 SGDLS and CDR2 YYNGEE. V lost 4 bases and J lost 4, with 14 bases in between. The CDR3 is 14 amino acids.

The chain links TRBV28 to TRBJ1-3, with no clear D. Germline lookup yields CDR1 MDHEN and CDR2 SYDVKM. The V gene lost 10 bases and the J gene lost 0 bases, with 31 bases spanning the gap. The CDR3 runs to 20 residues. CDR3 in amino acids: CATVESWKEGRGLSGNTIYF. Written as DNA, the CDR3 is TGTGCCACCGTGGAGAGTTGGAAAGAAGGCCGAGGACTCTCTGGAAACACCATATATTTT.

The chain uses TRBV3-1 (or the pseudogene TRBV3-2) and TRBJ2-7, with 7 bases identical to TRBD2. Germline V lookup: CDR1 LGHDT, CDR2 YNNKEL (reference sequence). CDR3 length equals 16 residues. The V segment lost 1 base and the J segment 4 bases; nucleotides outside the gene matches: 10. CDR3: CASSQGGKGGDYEQYF. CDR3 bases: TGTGCCAGCAGCCAAGGGGGAAAGGGAGGGGATTACGAGCAGTACTTC.

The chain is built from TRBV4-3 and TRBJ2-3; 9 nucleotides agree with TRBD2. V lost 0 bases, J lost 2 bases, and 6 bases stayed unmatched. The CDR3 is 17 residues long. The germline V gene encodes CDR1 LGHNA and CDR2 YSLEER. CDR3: CASSQDVAGAPTDTQYF. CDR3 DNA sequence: TGCGCCAGCAGCCAAGATGTAGCGGGAGCCCCCACAGATACGCAGTATTTT.

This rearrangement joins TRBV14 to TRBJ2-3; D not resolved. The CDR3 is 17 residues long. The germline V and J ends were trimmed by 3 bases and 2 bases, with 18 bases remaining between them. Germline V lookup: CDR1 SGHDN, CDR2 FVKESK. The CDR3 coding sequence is TGTGCCAGCAGCCACGGTTTTGCGCAGCTAATCACAGATACGCAGTATTTT. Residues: CASSHGFAQLITDTQYF.

CDR3 coding DNA: TGTGCCAGCAGTTTAGGGACAGGGGGCTCGTATAGCAATCAGCCCCAGCATTTT. The encoded protein is CASSLGTGGSYSNQPQHF. This rearrangement joins TRBV27 to TRBJ1-5, with 12 positions matching TRBD1. The junction had 5 bases not matched to a gene; V was cut back by 2 bases and J by 0 bases. The germline V gene has CDR1 MNHEY and CDR2 SMNVEV (reference sequence). This CDR3 contains 18 residues.

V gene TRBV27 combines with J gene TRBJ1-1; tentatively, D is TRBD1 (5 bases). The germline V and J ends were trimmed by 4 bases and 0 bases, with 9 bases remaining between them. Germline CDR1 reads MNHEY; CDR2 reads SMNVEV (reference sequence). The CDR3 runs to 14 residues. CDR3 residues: CASSSGLMNTEAFF. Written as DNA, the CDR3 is TGTGCCAGCAGTTCGGGACTCATGAACACTGAAGCTTTCTTT.

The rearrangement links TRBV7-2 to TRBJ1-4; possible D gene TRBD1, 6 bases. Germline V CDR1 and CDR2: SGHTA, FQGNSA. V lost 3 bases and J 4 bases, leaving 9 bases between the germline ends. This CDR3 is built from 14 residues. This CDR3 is CASSFGGRNEKLFF. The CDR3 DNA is TGTGCCAGCAGCTTTGGGGGGCGTAATGAAAAACTGTTTTTT.

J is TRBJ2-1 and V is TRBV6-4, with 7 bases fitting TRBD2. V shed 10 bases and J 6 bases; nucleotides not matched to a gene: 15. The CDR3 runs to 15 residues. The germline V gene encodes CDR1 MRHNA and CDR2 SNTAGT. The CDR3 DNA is TGTGCCACCCTCTCCCTCGGCGGGAGAGGCAATGAGCAGTTCTTC. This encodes CATLSLGGRGNEQFF.

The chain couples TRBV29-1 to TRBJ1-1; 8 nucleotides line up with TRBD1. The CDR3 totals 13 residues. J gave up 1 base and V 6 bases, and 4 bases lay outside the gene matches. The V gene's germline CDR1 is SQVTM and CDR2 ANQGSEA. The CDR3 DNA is TGCAGCGTCGCAGGGGGCCCGAACACTGAAGCTTTCTTT. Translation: CSVAGGPNTEAFF.